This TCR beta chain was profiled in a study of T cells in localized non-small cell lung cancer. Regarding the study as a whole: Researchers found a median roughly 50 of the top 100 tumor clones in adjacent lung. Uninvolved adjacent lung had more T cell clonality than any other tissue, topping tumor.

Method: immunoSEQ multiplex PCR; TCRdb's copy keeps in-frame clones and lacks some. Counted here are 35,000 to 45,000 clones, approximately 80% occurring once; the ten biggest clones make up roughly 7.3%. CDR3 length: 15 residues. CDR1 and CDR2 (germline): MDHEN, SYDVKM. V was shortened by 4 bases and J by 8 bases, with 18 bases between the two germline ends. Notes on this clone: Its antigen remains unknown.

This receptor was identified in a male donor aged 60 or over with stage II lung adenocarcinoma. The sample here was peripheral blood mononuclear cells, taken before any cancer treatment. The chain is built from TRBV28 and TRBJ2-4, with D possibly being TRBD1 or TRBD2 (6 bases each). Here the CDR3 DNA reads TGTGCCAGCAGTTACGATCGGGGGCGCACCTACATTCAGTACTTC. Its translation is CASSYDRGRTYIQYF.